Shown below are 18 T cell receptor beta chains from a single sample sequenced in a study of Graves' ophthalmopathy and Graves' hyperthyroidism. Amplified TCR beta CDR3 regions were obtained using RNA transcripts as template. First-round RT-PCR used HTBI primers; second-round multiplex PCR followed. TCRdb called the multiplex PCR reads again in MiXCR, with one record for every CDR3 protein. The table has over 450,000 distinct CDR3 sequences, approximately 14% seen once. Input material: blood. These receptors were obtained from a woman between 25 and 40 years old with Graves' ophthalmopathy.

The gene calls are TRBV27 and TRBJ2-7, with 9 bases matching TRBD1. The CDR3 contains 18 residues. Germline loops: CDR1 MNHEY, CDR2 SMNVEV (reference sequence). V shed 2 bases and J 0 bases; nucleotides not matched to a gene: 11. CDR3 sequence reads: CASSLGQGWVDGSYEQYF. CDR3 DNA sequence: TGTGCCAGCAGTTTAGGACAGGGGTGGGTCGATGGCTCCTACGAGCAGTACTTC.

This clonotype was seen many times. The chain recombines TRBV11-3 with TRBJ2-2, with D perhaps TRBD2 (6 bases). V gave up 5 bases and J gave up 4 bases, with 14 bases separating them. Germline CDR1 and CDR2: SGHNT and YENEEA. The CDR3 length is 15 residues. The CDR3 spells CASSIGTPGTGELFF. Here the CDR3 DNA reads TGTGCCAGCAGCATCGGGACTCCGGGCACCGGGGAGCTGTTTTTT.

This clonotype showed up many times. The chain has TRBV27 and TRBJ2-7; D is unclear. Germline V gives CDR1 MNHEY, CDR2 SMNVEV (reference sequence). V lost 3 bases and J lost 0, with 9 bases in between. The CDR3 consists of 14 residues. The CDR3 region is CASSFFGYSYEQYF. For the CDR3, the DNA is TGTGCCAGCAGTTTCTTTGGTTACTCCTACGAGCAGTACTTC.

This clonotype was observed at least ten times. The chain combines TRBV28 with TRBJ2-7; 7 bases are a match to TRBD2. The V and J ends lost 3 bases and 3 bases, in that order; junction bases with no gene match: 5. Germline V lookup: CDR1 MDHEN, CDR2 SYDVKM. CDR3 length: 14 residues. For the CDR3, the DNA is TGTGCCAGCAGTTTCGAACGCGGGAGCTACGAGCAGTACTTC. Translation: CASSFERGSYEQYF. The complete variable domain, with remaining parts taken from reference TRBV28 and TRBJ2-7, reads DVKVTQSSRYLVKRTGEKVFLECVQDMDHENMFWYRQDPGLGLRLIYFSYDVKMKEKGDIPEGYSVSREKKERFSLILESASTNQTSMYLCASSFERGSYEQYFGPGTRLTVT.

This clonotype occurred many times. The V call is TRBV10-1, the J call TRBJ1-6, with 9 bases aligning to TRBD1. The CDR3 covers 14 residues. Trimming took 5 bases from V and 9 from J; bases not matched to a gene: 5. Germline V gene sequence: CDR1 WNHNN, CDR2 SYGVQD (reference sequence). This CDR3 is CASSLGQGTSPLHF. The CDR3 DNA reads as TGCGCCAGCAGTCTTGGACAGGGGACTTCACCCCTCCACTTT.

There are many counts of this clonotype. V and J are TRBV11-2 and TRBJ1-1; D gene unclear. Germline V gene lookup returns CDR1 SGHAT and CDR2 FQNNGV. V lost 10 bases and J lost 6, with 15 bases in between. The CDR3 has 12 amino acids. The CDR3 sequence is CATSPGTSEAFF. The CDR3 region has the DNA TGTGCCACCTCCCCCGGAACGTCTGAAGCTTTCTTT.

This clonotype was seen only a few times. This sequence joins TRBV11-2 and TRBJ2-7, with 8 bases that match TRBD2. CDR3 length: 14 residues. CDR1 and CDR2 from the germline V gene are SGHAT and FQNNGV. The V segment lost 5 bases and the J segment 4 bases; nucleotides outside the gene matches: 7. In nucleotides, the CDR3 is TGTGCCAGCAGCGTCGCCGGGACTAGATACGAGCAGTACTTC. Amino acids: CASSVAGTRYEQYF.

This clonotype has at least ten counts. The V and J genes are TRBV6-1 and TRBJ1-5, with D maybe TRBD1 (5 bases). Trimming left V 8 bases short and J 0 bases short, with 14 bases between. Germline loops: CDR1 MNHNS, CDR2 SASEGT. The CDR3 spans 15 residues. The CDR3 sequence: CASQGEPYSNQPQHF. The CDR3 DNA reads TGTGCCAGCCAGGGAGAACCTTATAGCAATCAGCCCCAGCATTTT.

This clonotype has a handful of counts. In DNA form, the CDR3 reads TGCGCCAGCAGCCTACGTACCCTTGGGACAGGGCTACAAGAGACCCAGTACTTC. This gives the protein CASSLRTLGTGLQETQYF. The chain recombines TRBV4-1 with TRBJ2-5; 9 bases are a match to TRBD1. After removal of 4 bases from V and 2 bases from J, the junction contained 14 bases not matched to a gene. In germline, CDR1 is MGHRA, CDR2 YSYEKL. This CDR3 has 18 amino acids.

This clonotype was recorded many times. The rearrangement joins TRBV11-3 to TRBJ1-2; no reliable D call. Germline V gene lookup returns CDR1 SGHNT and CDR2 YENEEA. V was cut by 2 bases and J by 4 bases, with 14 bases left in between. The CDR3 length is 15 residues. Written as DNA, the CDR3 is TGTGCCAGCAGCTTAACGAGGGCCTATCCCTATGGCTACACCTTC. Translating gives CASSLTRAYPYGYTF.

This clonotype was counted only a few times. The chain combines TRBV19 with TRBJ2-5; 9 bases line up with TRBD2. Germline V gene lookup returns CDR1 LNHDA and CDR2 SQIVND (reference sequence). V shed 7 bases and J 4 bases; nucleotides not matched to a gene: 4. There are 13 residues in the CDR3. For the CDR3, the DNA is TGTGCCAGTACTGCGGGGGGGGGAGAGACCCAGTACTTC. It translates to CASTAGGGETQYF.

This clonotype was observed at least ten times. Here the CDR3 reads CASSSYRVIIQPQHF. The CDR3 DNA sequence: TGTGCCAGCAGTTCGTACCGGGTCATAATTCAGCCCCAGCATTTT. The J gene is TRBJ1-5, the V gene TRBV28; D remains unclear. The ends were cut back, 4 bases at V and 6 bases at J, with 16 bases in the middle. Per the germline V gene, CDR1 is MDHEN and CDR2 is SYDVKM. This CDR3 has 15 residues.

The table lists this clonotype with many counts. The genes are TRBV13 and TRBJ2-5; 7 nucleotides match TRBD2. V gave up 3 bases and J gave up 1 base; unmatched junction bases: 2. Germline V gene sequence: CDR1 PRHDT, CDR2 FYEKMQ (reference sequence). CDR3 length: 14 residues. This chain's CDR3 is CASSLTSRQETQYF. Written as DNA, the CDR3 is TGTGCCAGCAGCTTGACTAGCCGCCAAGAGACCCAGTACTTC.

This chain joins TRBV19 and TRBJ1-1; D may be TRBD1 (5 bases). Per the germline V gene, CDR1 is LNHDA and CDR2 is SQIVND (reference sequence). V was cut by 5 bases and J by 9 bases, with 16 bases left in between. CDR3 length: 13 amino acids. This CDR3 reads CASSPSEGTKAFF. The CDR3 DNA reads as TGTGCCAGTAGTCCCTCCGAAGGGACCAAAGCTTTCTTT.

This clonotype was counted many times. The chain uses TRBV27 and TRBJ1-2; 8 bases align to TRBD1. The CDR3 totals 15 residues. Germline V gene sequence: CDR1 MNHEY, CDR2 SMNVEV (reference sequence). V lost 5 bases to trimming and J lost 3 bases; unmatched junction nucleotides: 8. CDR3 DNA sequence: TGTGCCAGCAGTGCCAGGGGACAGGCATACTATGGCTACACCTTC. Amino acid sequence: CASSARGQAYYGYTF.

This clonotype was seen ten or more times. The CDR3, as DNA: TGTGCCAGTAGTGCGCGGGAAAGCAATCAGCCCCAGCATTTT. Translated: CASSARESNQPQHF. The gene calls are TRBV19 and TRBJ1-5; unclear D gene. The ends were cut back, 5 bases at V and 1 base at J, with 9 bases in the middle. Germline V lookup: CDR1 LNHDA, CDR2 SQIVND (reference sequence). The CDR3 covers 14 residues.

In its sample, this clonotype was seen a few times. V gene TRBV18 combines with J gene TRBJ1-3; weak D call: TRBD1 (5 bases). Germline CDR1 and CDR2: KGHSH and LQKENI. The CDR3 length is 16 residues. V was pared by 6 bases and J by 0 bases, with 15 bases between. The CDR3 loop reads CASSPIDSSSGNTIYF. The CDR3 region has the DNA TGTGCCAGCTCTCCGATCGACAGCAGCTCTGGAAACACCATATATTTT.

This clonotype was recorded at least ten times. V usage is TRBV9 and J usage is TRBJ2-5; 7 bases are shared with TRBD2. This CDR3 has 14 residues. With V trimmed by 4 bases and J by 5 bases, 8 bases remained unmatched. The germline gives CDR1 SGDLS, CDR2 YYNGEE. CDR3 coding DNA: TGTGCCAGCAGCCCAGGAGGTAGCGGGGAGACCCAGTACTTC. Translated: CASSPGGSGETQYF. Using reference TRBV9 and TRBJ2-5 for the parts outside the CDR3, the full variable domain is DSGVTQTPKHLITATGQRVTLRCSPRSGDLSVYWYQQSLDQGLQFLIQYYNGEERAKGNILERFSAQQFPDLHSELNLSSLELGDSALYFCASSPGGSGETQYFGPGTRLLVL.